Following are 17 T cell receptor beta chains from one sample sequenced in a study of blood T cell repertoires in COVID-19. This table comes from immunoSEQ multiplex PCR, and its TCRdb copy is limited to in-frame clones, with some not included. This sample has around 140,000 clones, with over 80% found just once. The material sequenced was peripheral blood. These receptors were collected from a woman in her forties or fifties with acute or convalescent COVID-19.

The V gene is TRBV9, the J gene TRBJ1-1; TRBD1 might be the D (6 bases). The CDR3 sequence is 15 residues long. V dropped 4 bases and J dropped 0 bases, with 13 bases sitting between them. Germline-derived CDR1 and CDR2 are SGDLS and YYNGEE. CDR3 sequence reads: CASSPRTEMNTEAFF. The CDR3 coding sequence is TGTGCCAGCAGCCCCCGGACAGAGATGAACACTGAAGCTTTCTTT.

This chain joins TRBV5-6 and TRBJ1-5; D possibly corresponds to TRBD1 (5 bases). The V gene lost 0 bases and the J gene lost 4 bases, with 11 bases spanning the gap. This CDR3 region has 15 residues. Germline-derived CDR1 and CDR2 are SGHDT and YYEEEE. The CDR3 region is CASSLATEYNQPQHF. The CDR3 bases are TGTGCCAGCAGCTTGGCGACAGAGTATAATCAGCCCCAGCATTTT.

The CDR3 region has the DNA TGTGCCAGCAGTTACTCTTGGCCAGGAAGCTCCTACGAGCAGTACTTC. The encoded protein is CASSYSWPGSSYEQYF. The chain uses TRBV6-2 or TRBV6-3 and TRBJ2-7; D is undetermined. V lost 0 bases, J lost 0 bases, and 12 bases lay in between. The CDR3 is 16 amino acids. CDR1 and CDR2 (germline): MNHEY, SVGEGT.

V usage is TRBV14 and J usage is TRBJ1-2; a possible D gene is TRBD1 (5 bases). CDR1 is SGHDN and CDR2 is FVKESK in the germline V gene. Trimming cost V 1 base and J 5 bases, with 8 bases left between them. The CDR3 covers 13 residues. This CDR3 reads CASSQVRAYGYTF. The CDR3 nucleotides are TGTGCCAGCAGCCAAGTCAGGGCTTATGGCTACACCTTC.

This clone was observed a few times. The chain has TRBV5-4 and TRBJ1-2; perhaps TRBD1 as D (5 bases). CDR1 and CDR2 (germline): SGHNT, YYREEE (reference sequence). Deletions cut 4 bases from V and 4 bases from J, with 14 bases between. The CDR3 loop spans 14 amino acids. In nucleotides, the CDR3 is TGTGCCAGCAGCGGGTTGGTGGGACTCTATGGCTACACCTTC. Translating gives CASSGLVGLYGYTF.

The chain has TRBV19 and TRBJ2-7; 10 bases line up with TRBD2. Germline V lookup: CDR1 LNHDA, CDR2 SQIVND (reference sequence). CDR3 size: 14 residues. V was clipped by 5 bases and J by 3 bases; unmatched bases: 4. This CDR3 is CASSFSGRNYEQYF. CDR3 bases: TGTGCCAGTAGTTTTAGCGGGAGGAACTACGAGCAGTACTTC.

J is TRBJ2-1 and V is TRBV12-5, with D possibly TRBD2 on 5 matching bases. The CDR3 length is 14 residues. The germline V and J ends were trimmed by 6 bases and 2 bases, with 11 bases remaining between them. Germline CDR1 reads LGHNT; CDR2 reads FRNRAP. Here the CDR3 DNA reads TGTGCTAGTGGCCGGGATCGCACCTACAATGAGCAGTTCTTC. Protein product: CASGRDRTYNEQFF.

The chain couples TRBV4-2 to TRBJ2-1; 16 bases match TRBD2. V shed 1 base and J 5 bases; nucleotides not matched to a gene: 14. Germline V gene data show CDR1 as LGHNA and CDR2 as YNFKEQ. The length of the CDR3 is 21 residues. The CDR3 DNA reads as TGTGCCAGCAGCCAAGCCGATTTGGGACTAGCGGGAGGGCTAGTCGACAATGAGCAGTTCTTC. It yields the protein CASSQADLGLAGGLVDNEQFF.

This chain links TRBV27 with TRBJ1-2; no reliable D call. Germline V gene sequence: CDR1 MNHEY, CDR2 SMNVEV (reference sequence). V lost 0 bases and J 3 bases, leaving 8 bases between the germline ends. The CDR3 covers 14 residues. The CDR3 reads CASSLSPRYYGYTF. The CDR3 nucleotides are TGTGCCAGCAGTTTATCCCCCAGGTACTATGGCTACACCTTC.

This clone was seen a single time. The V and J genes are TRBV14 and TRBJ1-5, with D possibly being TRBD1 (6 bases). The CDR3 runs to 15 residues. Germline-derived CDR1 and CDR2 are SGHDN and FVKESK. Between the trimmed V and J ends, which lost 4 bases and 5 bases, there was a span of 15 bases. This CDR3 is CASSPVGGRDQPQHF. The CDR3, as DNA: TGTGCCAGCAGCCCCGTGGGGGGGCGAGATCAGCCCCAGCATTTT.

The J gene is TRBJ2-5, the V gene TRBV19, with 7 bases fitting TRBD1. J was trimmed by 1 base and V by 1 base; bases with no gene match: 9. This CDR3 contains 17 residues. Germline loops: CDR1 LNHDA, CDR2 SQIVND (reference sequence). As DNA, the CDR3 is TGTGCCAGTAGTATAGGGCCCAGGTCAGGGGGCCAAGAGACCCAGTACTTC. As protein: CASSIGPRSGGQETQYF.

The genes are TRBV5-1 and TRBJ2-7; 7 bases fit TRBD1. Germline trimming cut 4 bases from V and 3 bases from J; bases unmatched to any gene: 7. Per the germline V gene, CDR1 is SGHRS and CDR2 is YFSETQ. This CDR3 has 14 residues. The CDR3 nucleotides are TGCGCCAGCAGCCCTGGACAGGAGATCTACGAGCAGTACTTC. Translated, it gives CASSPGQEIYEQYF.

V is TRBV27 and J is TRBJ2-7, with 10 nucleotides matching TRBD1. Germline V gives CDR1 MNHEY, CDR2 SMNVEV (reference sequence). The CDR3 length is 15 residues. The V segment lost 3 bases and the J segment 4 bases; nucleotides outside the gene matches: 6. CDR3 loop: CASSFDRGRDYEQYF. The CDR3 DNA follows: TGTGCCAGCAGTTTTGACAGGGGGCGCGATTACGAGCAGTACTTC.

In its sample, this clone was seen once. The chain is built from TRBV10-3 and TRBJ1-5; possibly TRBD1 for D (5 bases). CDR3 size: 15 residues. Deletions cut 3 bases from V and 0 bases from J, with 9 bases between. CDR1 is ENHRY and CDR2 is SYGVKD in the germline V gene. The CDR3 here is CAISDQGLSNQPQHF. The CDR3, as DNA: TGTGCCATCAGTGACCAGGGCCTTAGCAATCAGCCCCAGCATTTT.

The sample holds a few counts of this clone. The chain recombines TRBV25-1 with TRBJ1-1; 7 bases map to TRBD1. Germline V gives CDR1 MGHDK, CDR2 SYGVNS. The CDR3 is 15 amino acids. V gave up 7 bases and J gave up 1 base; unmatched junction bases: 9. CDR3 sequence reads: CASTVGAGGNTEAFF. In DNA, the CDR3 is TGTGCCAGCACGGTCGGGGCAGGGGGGAACACTGAAGCTTTCTTT.

V usage is TRBV14 and J usage is TRBJ2-1; TRBD2 matches at 10 bases. This CDR3 comprises 18 residues. Germline-derived CDR1 and CDR2 are SGHDN and FVKESK. The V segment lost 3 bases and the J segment 0 bases; nucleotides outside the gene matches: 8. In DNA form, the CDR3 reads TGTGCCAGCAGCCACCTTCGTAGCGGGGGGAGCTCCTACAATGAGCAGTTCTTC. Translating it yields CASSHLRSGGSSYNEQFF.

The rearrangement uses TRBV7-9 and TRBJ2-2; D is unresolved. With 5 bases removed from V and 4 bases from J, the gap between germline ends came to 5 bases. The CDR3 totals 12 residues. The germline V gene encodes CDR1 SEHNR and CDR2 FQNEAQ (reference sequence). The CDR3 protein is CASSLSTGELFF. The CDR3 nucleotides read TGTGCCAGCAGCCTATCCACCGGGGAGCTGTTTTTT.